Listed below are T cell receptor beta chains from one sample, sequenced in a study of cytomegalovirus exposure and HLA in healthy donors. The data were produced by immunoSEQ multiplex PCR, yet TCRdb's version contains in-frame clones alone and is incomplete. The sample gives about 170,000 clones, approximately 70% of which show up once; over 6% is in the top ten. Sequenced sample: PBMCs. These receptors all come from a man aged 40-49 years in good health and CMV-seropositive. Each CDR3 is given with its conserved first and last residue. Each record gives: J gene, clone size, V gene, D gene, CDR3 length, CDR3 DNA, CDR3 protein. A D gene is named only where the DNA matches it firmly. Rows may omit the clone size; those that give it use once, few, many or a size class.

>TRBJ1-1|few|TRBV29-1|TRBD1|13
TGCAGCGCCTCGACAGGGCTGAACACTGAAGCTTTCTTT
CSASTGLNTEAFF
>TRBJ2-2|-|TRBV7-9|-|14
TGTGCCAGCAGCTTAGACTCGAACACCGGGGAGCTGTTTTTT
CASSLDSNTGELFF
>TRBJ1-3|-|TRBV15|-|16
TGTGCCACCAGCAATCCAACCGGGGAGCCTGGAAACACCATATATTTT
CATSNPTGEPGNTIYF
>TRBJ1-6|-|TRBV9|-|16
TGTGCCAGCAGCGTCGGGGGGCCGGTGGATAATTCACCCCTCCACTTT
CASSVGGPVDNSPLHF
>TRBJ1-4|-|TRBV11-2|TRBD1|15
TGTGCCAGCAGCTTAGGGGACAGGGGAGGAGAAAAACTGTTTTTT
CASSLGDRGGEKLFF
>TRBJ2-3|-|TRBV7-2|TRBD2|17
TGTGCCAGCAGCTTAATAGGAGCGGGGGATCTCAAGGATACGCAGTATTTT
CASSLIGAGDLKDTQYF
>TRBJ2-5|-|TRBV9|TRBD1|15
TGTGCCAGCAGCGGGGGACAGGAAGGTGAGAAGACCCAGTACTTC
CASSGGQEGEKTQYF
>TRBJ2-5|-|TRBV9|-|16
TGTGCCAGCAGCGAATCGGGGGGCTGGAAACAAGAGACCCAGTACTTC
CASSESGGWKQETQYF
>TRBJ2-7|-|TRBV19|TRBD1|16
TGTGCCAGTAGTATTGCCGGGACAGGCCTCTCCTACGAGCAGTACTTC
CASSIAGTGLSYEQYF
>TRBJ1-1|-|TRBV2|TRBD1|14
TGTGCCAGCCTCCCGGGACAGGGTAACACTGAAGCTTTCTTT
CASLPGQGNTEAFF
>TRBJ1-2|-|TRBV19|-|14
TGTGCCAGTAGTCTTGCAGGGTCGAACTATGGCTACACCTTC
CASSLAGSNYGYTF
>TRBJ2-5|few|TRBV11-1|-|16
TGTGCCAGCAGCTCTGGGGCGGGGTACAACCAAGAGACCCAGTACTTC
CASSSGAGYNQETQYF
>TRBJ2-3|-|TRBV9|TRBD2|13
TGTGCCAGCACCGGGGGAGGGGCAGGTACGCAGTATTTT
CASTGGGAGTQYF
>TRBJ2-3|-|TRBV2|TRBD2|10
TGTGCCAGCACCGGGGGGGGTCGATATTTT
CASTGGGRYF
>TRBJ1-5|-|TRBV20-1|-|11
TGCAGCGCGGGTGCGTTGGAGCCCCAGCATTTT
CSAGALEPQHF
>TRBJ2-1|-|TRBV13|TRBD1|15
TGTGCCAGCAGCTTTACGGGACAGAATTACAATGAGCAGTTCTTC
CASSFTGQNYNEQFF
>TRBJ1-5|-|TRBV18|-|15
TGTGCCAGCTCACTCTCCGGGAGTAGCAATCAGCCCCAGCATTTT
CASSLSGSSNQPQHF
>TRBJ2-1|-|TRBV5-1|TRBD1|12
TGCGCCAGCAGCTCAGGGGGCAATGAGCAGTTCTTC
CASSSGGNEQFF
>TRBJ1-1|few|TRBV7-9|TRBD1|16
TGTGCCAGCAGCTTTTACGGACAGGGAGAGAACACTGAAGCTTTCTTT
CASSFYGQGENTEAFF
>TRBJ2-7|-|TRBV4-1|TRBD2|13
TGCGCCAGCAGCCAGGGATCTAGCGGCGAGCAGTACTTC
CASSQGSSGEQYF
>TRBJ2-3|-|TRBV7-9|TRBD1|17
TGTGCCAGCAGCTTAGGGGACAGGGAGTTGAGTACAGATACGCAGTATTTT
CASSLGDRELSTDTQYF
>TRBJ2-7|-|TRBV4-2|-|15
TGTGCCAGCAGCCAAGAAGGCACAGGCGCCTACGAGCAGTACTTC
CASSQEGTGAYEQYF
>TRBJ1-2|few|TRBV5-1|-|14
TGCGCCAGCAGCTTGATGACAGAGAACTATGGCTACACCTTC
CASSLMTENYGYTF
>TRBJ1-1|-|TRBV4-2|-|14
TGTGCCAGCAGCCAATCCATGGGGAGTACTGAAGCTTTCTTT
CASSQSMGSTEAFF
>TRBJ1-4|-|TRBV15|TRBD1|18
TGTGCCACCAGCAGGGCCGAAGGGGGCGGTCGCCTCAATGAAAAACTGTTTTTT
CATSRAEGGGRLNEKLFF
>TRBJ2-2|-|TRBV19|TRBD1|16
TGTGCCAGTAGTATATTGGGACAGGTGGACACCGGGGAGCTGTTTTTT
CASSILGQVDTGELFF
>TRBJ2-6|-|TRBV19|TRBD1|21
TGTGCCAGTAGTATCCGGTTGGGGACAGGGATGGGCTCGGGTGGGGCCAACGTCCTGACTTTC
CASSIRLGTGMGSGGANVLTF
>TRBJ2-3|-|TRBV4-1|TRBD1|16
TGCGCCAGCAGCCACCCAGGACAGGGGTCCACAGATACGCAGTATTTT
CASSHPGQGSTDTQYF
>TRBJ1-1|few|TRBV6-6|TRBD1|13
TGTGCCAGCAGTGACAGGGGGCGCGGTGAAGCTTTCTTT
CASSDRGRGEAFF
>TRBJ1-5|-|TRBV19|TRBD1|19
TGTGCCAGTAGTTCTCGACTATCACCCGGGACAGACGACCAACAGCCCCAGCATTTT
CASSSRLSPGTDDQQPQHF
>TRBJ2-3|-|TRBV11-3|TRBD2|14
TGTGCCAGCAGCTCGGGGGGGAGCACAGATACGCAGTATTTT
CASSSGGSTDTQYF
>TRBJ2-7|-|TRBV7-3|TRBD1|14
TGTGCCAGCAGCCCACACGGGACAGACTACGAGCAGTACTTC
CASSPHGTDYEQYF
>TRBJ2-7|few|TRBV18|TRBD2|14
TGTGCCAGCTCACAAAGCGGGGGGGCCTGGGAGCAGTACTTC
CASSQSGGAWEQYF
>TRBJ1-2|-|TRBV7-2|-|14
TGTGCCAGCAGCTATAGACAGGTTAACTATGGCTACACCTTC
CASSYRQVNYGYTF
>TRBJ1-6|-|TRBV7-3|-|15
TGTGCCAGCAGCCTCCGGGGCTCCTATAATTCACCCCTCCACTTT
CASSLRGSYNSPLHF
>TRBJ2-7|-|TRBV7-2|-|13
TGTGCCAGCAGCTTAGATGTAGCGCTCGAGCAGTACTTC
CASSLDVALEQYF
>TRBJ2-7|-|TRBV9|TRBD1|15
TGTGCCAGCAGCGTAGAAGGGACAGCCTCCTACGAGCAGTACTTC
CASSVEGTASYEQYF
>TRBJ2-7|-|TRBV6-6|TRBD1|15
TGTGCCAGCAGCATAAAGACAGGGGGCTCCTACGAGCAGTACTTC
CASSIKTGGSYEQYF
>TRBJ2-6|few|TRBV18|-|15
TGTGCCAGCTCACCCCGACAGTCTGGGGCCAACGTCCTGACTTTC
CASSPRQSGANVLTF
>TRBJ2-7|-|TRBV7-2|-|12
TGTGCCAGCAGCCTAGCGTCCAACGAGCAGTACTTC
CASSLASNEQYF
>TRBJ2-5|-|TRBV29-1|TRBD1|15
TGCAGCGTTGTACCAGACAGGGGGTTTCGAGAGACCCAGTACTTC
CSVVPDRGFRETQYF
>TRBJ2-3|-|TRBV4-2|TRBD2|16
TGTGCCAGCAGCCCTGGAGCGGGGGGGCACACAGATACGCAGTATTTT
CASSPGAGGHTDTQYF
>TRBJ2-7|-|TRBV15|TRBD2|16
TGTGCCACCAGCAGAGATCAACTAGCGGGGGGTTACGAGCAGTACTTC
CATSRDQLAGGYEQYF
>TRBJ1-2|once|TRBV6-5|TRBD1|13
TGTGCCAGCAGCTCGACAGGGTTGGGAGGCTACACCTTC
CASSSTGLGGYTF
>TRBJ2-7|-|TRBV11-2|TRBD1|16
TGTGCCAGCAGCTTATTCCGTCACGACAGGGGCTCCGAGCAGTACTTC
CASSLFRHDRGSEQYF
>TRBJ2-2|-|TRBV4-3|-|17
TGCGCCAGCAGCCGGGGGCCAGCGGGGACAAACACCGGGGAGCTGTTTTTT
CASSRGPAGTNTGELFF